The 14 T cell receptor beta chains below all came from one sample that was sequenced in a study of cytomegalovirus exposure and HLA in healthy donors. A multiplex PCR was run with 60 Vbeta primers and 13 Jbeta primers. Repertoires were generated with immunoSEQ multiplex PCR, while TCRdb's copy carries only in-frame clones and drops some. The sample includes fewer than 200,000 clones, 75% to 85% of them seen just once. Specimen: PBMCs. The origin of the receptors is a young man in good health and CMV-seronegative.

The CDR3: CASSFEGDRVRWDGYTF. CDR3 DNA sequence: TGTGCCAGCAGCTTCGAGGGGGACAGGGTGAGGTGGGATGGCTACACCTTC. The V and J genes are TRBV5-4 and TRBJ1-2; 9 bases match TRBD1. Per germline, CDR1 SGHNT and CDR2 YYREEE (reference sequence). This CDR3 spans 17 amino acids. V dropped 2 bases and J dropped 6; count of bases not matched to a gene: 14.

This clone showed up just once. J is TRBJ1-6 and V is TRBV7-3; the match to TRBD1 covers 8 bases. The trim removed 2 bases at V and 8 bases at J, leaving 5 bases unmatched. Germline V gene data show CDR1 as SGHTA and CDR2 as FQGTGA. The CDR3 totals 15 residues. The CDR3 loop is CASSLDSRGHSPLHF. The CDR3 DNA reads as TGTGCCAGCAGCTTAGATTCCAGGGGGCATTCACCCCTCCACTTT.

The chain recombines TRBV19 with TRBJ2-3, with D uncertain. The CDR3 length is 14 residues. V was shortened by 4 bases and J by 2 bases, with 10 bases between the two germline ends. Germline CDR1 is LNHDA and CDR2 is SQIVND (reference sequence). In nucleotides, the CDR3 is TGTGCCAGTAGTACCAGGTCCTACACAGATACGCAGTATTTT. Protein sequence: CASSTRSYTDTQYF.

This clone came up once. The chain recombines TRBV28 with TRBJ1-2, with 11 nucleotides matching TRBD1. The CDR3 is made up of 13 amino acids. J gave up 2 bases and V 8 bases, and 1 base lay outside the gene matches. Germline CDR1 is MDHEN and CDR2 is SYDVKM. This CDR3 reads CASGQGANYGYTF. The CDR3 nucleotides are TGTGCCAGCGGACAGGGGGCCAACTATGGCTACACCTTC.

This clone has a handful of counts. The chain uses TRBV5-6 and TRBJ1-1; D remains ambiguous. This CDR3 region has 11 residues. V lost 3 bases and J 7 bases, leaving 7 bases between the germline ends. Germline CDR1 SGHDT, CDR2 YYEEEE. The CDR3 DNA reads TGTGCCAGCAGCTCCCGGGTTGAAGCTTTCTTT. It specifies CASSSRVEAFF.

As DNA, the CDR3 is TGTGCCAGCAGTGAACGTGAAGCTTTCTTT. Translating it yields CASSEREAFF. This sequence joins TRBV2 and TRBJ1-1, with unresolved D. This CDR3 has 10 residues. Germline V gene data show CDR1 as SNHLY and CDR2 as FYNNEI. Trimming removed 2 bases at V and 7 bases at J, with 2 bases between.

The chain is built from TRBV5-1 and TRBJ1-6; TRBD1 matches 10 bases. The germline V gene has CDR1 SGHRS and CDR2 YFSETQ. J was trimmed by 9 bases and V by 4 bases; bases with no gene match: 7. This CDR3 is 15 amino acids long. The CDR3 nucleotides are TGCGCCAGCAGCGTGGGACAGGGGCCCACTTCACCCCTCCACTTT. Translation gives CASSVGQGPTSPLHF. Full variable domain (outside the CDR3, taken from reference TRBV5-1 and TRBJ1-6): KAGVTQTPRYLIKTRGQQVTLSCSPISGHRSVSWYQQTPGQGLQFLFEYFSETQRNKGNFPGRFSGRQFSNSRSEMNVSTLELGDSALYLCASSVGQGPTSPLHFGNGTRLTVT.

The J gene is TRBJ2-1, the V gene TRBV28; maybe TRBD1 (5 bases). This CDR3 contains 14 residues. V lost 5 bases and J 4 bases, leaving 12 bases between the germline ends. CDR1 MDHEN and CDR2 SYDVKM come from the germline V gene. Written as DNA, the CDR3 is TGTGCCAGCAGTAGGGGTCTGGGTTACAATGAGCAGTTCTTC. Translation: CASSRGLGYNEQFF.

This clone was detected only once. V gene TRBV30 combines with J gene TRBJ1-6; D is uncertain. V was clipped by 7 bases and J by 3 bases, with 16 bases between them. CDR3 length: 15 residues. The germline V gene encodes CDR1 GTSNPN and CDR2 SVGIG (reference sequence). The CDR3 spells CASAWTGNYNSPLHF. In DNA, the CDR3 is TGTGCCTCCGCTTGGACGGGGAACTATAATTCACCCCTCCACTTT.

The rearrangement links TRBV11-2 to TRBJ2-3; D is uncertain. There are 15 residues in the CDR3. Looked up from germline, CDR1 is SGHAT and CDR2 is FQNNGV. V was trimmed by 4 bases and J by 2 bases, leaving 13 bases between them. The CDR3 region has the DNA TGTGCCAGCAGCTCCCAGGCATTCTTCACAGATACGCAGTATTTT. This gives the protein CASSSQAFFTDTQYF.

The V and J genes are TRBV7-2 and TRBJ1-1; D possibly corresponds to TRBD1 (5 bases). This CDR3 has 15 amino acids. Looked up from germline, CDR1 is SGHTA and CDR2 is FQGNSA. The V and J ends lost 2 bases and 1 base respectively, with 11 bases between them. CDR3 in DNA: TGTGCCAGCAGCTTATCCGTAGGGGCGAACACTGAAGCTTTCTTT. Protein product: CASSLSVGANTEAFF. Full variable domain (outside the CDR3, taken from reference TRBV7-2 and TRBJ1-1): GAGVSQSPSNKVTEKGKDVELRCDPISGHTALYWYRQSLGQGLEFLIYFQGNSAPDKSGLPSDRFSAERTGGSVSTLTIQRTQQEDSAVYLCASSLSVGANTEAFFGQGTRLTVV.

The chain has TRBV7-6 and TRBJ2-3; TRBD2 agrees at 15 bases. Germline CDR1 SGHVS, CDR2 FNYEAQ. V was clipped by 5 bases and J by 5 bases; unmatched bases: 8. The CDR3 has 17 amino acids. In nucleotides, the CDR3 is TGTGCCAGCAGCCGTGGACTAGCGGGGGGGGGAGTAGATACGCAGTATTTT. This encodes CASSRGLAGGGVDTQYF.

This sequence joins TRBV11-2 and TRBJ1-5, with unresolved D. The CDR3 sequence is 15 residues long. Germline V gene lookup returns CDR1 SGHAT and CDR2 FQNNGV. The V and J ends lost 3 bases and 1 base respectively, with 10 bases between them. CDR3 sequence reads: CASSFSGESNQPQHF. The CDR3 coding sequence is TGTGCCAGCAGCTTTTCGGGAGAGAGCAATCAGCCCCAGCATTTT.

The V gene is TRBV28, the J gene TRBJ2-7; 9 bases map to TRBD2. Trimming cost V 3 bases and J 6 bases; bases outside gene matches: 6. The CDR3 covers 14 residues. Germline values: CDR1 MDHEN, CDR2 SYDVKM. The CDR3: CASSFSGSLGEQYF. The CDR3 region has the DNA TGTGCCAGCAGTTTTAGCGGGAGTCTTGGCGAGCAGTACTTC.